The 30 T cell receptor beta chains below all came from one sample that was sequenced in a study of blood T cell repertoires in COVID-19. The table came from immunoSEQ multiplex PCR; TCRdb's copy has only in-frame clones and leaves some out. The sample has about 330,000 clones; about 89% are singletons. The material sequenced was PBMCs or T cells enriched from blood (not recorded which). Receptors originate from a woman aged 25 to 39 who had recovered from COVID-19.

This rearrangement joins TRBV6-5 to TRBJ1-1, with a weak D call TRBD1 (5 bases). The CDR3 contains 14 residues. V dropped 6 bases and J dropped 1 base, with 12 bases sitting between them. The germline gives CDR1 MNHEY, CDR2 SVGAGI. CDR3: CASRSSGQNTEAFF. The DNA of the CDR3 is TGTGCCAGCAGATCCTCCGGACAGAACACTGAAGCTTTCTTT.

To note about this clone: At one end, the junction sequence differs from germline, possibly due to a read error. The chain recombines TRBV29-1 with TRBJ2-7, with D possibly being TRBD1 (5 bases). In germline, CDR1 is SQVTM, CDR2 ANQGSEA. This CDR3 comprises 13 residues. CDR3 in DNA: TGCAGCGTCGAAGGAAGGGGAAGATACGAGCAGTACTTC. This sequence encodes CSVEGRGRYEQYF.

The chain is built from TRBV11-2 and TRBJ2-7; 7 bases are a match to TRBD1. The V and J ends lost 2 bases and 0 bases, in that order; junction bases with no gene match: 4. The CDR3 runs to 15 residues. Per germline, CDR1 SGHAT and CDR2 FQNNGV. The CDR3 is CASSLRGDSSYEQYF. The DNA for the CDR3 is TGTGCCAGCAGCTTACGTGGGGACAGCTCCTACGAGCAGTACTTC.

The V call is TRBV6-2 or TRBV6-3, the J call TRBJ2-3; 8 nucleotides match TRBD1. Trimming took 3 bases from V and 1 from J; bases not matched to a gene: 9. Germline V gene lookup returns CDR1 MNHEY and CDR2 SVGEGT. This CDR3 is built from 17 residues. In nucleotides, the CDR3 is TGTGCCAGCAGTTATAGAACCGGGACAGGCGGCACAGATACGCAGTATTTT. It codes for CASSYRTGTGGTDTQYF.

The genes are TRBV6-2 or TRBV6-3 and TRBJ2-7; 7 bases line up with TRBD2. V gave up 0 bases and J gave up 3 bases; unmatched junction bases: 2. The CDR3 loop spans 14 amino acids. Germline V gene sequence: CDR1 MNHEY, CDR2 SVGEGT. DNA for the CDR3: TGTGCCAGCAGTTACTCGGGGGGGAACTACGAGCAGTACTTC. Protein: CASSYSGGNYEQYF.

This clone is a singleton in its sample. The chain joins TRBV18 to TRBJ2-5, with D tentatively TRBD2 (6 bases). V was trimmed by 6 bases and J by 9 bases, leaving 17 bases between them. Germline CDR1 KGHSH, CDR2 LQKENI. CDR3 length equals 13 residues. The CDR3 nucleotides are TGTGCCAGCTCCCCGACTAGGGAGAGGGCCCAGTACTTC. This gives the protein CASSPTRERAQYF.

The table lists this clone with a count of one. The chain has TRBV3-1 (or the pseudogene TRBV3-2) and TRBJ1-2; D possibly corresponds to TRBD1 (6 bases). The CDR3 loop spans 14 amino acids. Germline lookup yields CDR1 LGHDT and CDR2 YNNKEL (reference sequence). The V end was cut by 4 bases, the J end by 8 bases, with 17 bases between. The CDR3 here is CASSLGTPTAGYTF. The CDR3 DNA sequence: TGTGCCAGCAGCCTCGGGACACCAACTGCCGGCTACACCTTC.

The chain links TRBV30 to TRBJ2-7; 8 positions match TRBD1. V dropped 7 bases and J dropped 2; count of bases not matched to a gene: 7. The CDR3 is made up of 13 amino acids. In germline, CDR1 is GTSNPN, CDR2 SVGIG (reference sequence). The CDR3 region is CAYDPGQAYEQYF. The CDR3 nucleotides read TGTGCCTACGACCCGGGACAGGCCTACGAGCAGTACTTC.

Only one count was recorded for this clone. V gene TRBV7-3 combines with J gene TRBJ2-1; D gene unclear. The CDR3 is made up of 13 amino acids. Trimming took off 1 base at V and 5 bases at J, with 6 bases between the two ends. CDR1 and CDR2 from the germline V gene are SGHTA and FQGTGA. CDR3 amino acids: CASSLNRDNEQFF. The CDR3 bases are TGTGCCAGCAGCTTAAATAGAGACAATGAGCAGTTCTTC.

This chain uses TRBV7-2 with TRBJ1-4; the D gene is possibly TRBD1 (6 bases). Between the trimmed V and J ends, which lost 5 bases and 0 bases, there was a span of 10 bases. Per germline, CDR1 SGHTA and CDR2 FQGNSA. The CDR3 loop spans 15 amino acids. CDR3 bases: TGTGCCAGCAGCCGGGGGGCTTCAACTAATGAAAAACTGTTTTTT. This codes for CASSRGASTNEKLFF.

This chain uses TRBV4-2 with TRBJ1-5; 10 bases are shared with TRBD1. CDR1 is LGHNA and CDR2 is YNFKEQ in the germline V gene. Unmatched junction bases numbered 2, after V lost 4 bases and J lost 5 bases. This CDR3 has 14 amino acids. CDR3 amino acids: CASSPDRGHQPQHF. CDR3 coding DNA: TGTGCCAGCAGCCCTGACAGGGGGCATCAGCCCCAGCATTTT.

The chain uses TRBV19 and TRBJ1-5, with 9 bases matching TRBD1. Germline loops: CDR1 LNHDA, CDR2 SQIVND (reference sequence). CDR3 length equals 16 residues. With V trimmed by 5 bases and J by 3 bases, 8 bases remained unmatched. CDR3 loop: CASSLPGQGSNQPQHF. In nucleotides, the CDR3 is TGTGCCAGTAGTTTACCGGGACAGGGATCCAATCAGCCCCAGCATTTT.

V is TRBV7-8 and J is TRBJ1-4; D gene ambiguous. This CDR3 is 15 amino acids long. Germline-derived CDR1 and CDR2 are SGHVS and FQNEAQ. V dropped 4 bases and J dropped 5 bases, with 14 bases sitting between them. DNA for the CDR3: TGTGCCAGCAGCTCTAGTGGCAGAAACAATGAAAAACTGTTTTTT. Encoded protein: CASSSSGRNNEKLFF.

The V and J genes are TRBV7-8 and TRBJ1-6; the D gene is possibly TRBD1 (5 bases). CDR3 size: 14 residues. Germline-derived CDR1 and CDR2 are SGHVS and FQNEAQ. Trimming removed 6 bases at V and 12 bases at J, with 18 bases between. The DNA for the CDR3 is TGTGCCAGCAGTCCACCAGGGCGCTATAAACCCCTCCACTTT. Amino acids: CASSPPGRYKPLHF.

The chain is built from TRBV12-3 or TRBV12-4 and TRBJ2-5; 9 nucleotides agree with TRBD2. CDR3 length: 13 residues. V lost 7 bases to trimming and J lost 2 bases; unmatched junction nucleotides: 2. CDR3 sequence (DNA): TGTGCCAGCAACCTAGCGGGGCAAGAGACCCAGTACTTC. Residues: CASNLAGQETQYF.

The J gene is TRBJ2-2, the V gene TRBV12-5, with D uncertain. V was clipped by 0 bases and J by 2 bases, with 19 bases between them. Germline V gene sequence: CDR1 LGHNT, CDR2 FRNRAP. The CDR3 has 19 residues. The CDR3 DNA reads as TGTGCTAGTGGTTTGGTACGATTCTTGCAGGCCGTTAACACCGGGGAGCTGTTTTTT. As protein: CASGLVRFLQAVNTGELFF.

The V call is TRBV3-1 (or the pseudogene TRBV3-2), the J call TRBJ2-5; D is undetermined. Trimming removed 4 bases from V and 7 bases from J, with 7 bases in between. Germline CDR1 reads LGHDT; CDR2 reads YNNKEL (reference sequence). The length of the CDR3 is 11 residues. The CDR3 here is CASSRSGTQYF. The CDR3 DNA sequence: TGTGCCAGCAGCCGTTCAGGGACCCAGTACTTC.

V and J are TRBV12-3 or TRBV12-4 and TRBJ1-5, with D tentatively TRBD1 (5 bases). V lost 6 bases and J 5 bases, leaving 11 bases between the germline ends. This CDR3 contains 13 residues. The CDR3 DNA sequence: TGTGCCAGCAGCCCAGGGTTATATCAGCCCCAGCATTTT. As protein: CASSPGLYQPQHF.

This clone was detected only once. The rearrangement links TRBV4-2 to TRBJ1-5, with a tentative D call TRBD1 (6 bases). V gave up 0 bases and J gave up 2 bases, with 17 bases separating them. The CDR3 is 18 residues long. CDR1 is LGHNA, CDR2 YNFKEQ, per germline. CDR3 DNA: TGTGCCAGCAGCCAAGAGGACTTGGGGGCGGGAGGCAATCAGCCCCAGCATTTT. It is translated as CASSQEDLGAGGNQPQHF.

The chain uses TRBV5-8 and TRBJ1-2; 7 positions agree with TRBD1. CDR3 length: 15 amino acids. The V and J ends lost 3 bases and 4 bases, in that order; junction bases with no gene match: 9. Per the germline V gene, CDR1 is SGHTS and CDR2 is YDEGEE. The CDR3 DNA sequence: TGTGCCAGCAGCTGGGGGGACAGCCGAACCTATGGCTACACCTTC. Translated: CASSWGDSRTYGYTF.

The count of this clone is one. The gene calls are TRBV25-1 and TRBJ2-7; weak D call: TRBD1 (6 bases). Trimming cost V 1 base and J 6 bases, with 16 bases left between them. The CDR3 runs to 15 residues. Germline V gene lookup returns CDR1 MGHDK and CDR2 SYGVNS. The CDR3 DNA sequence: TGTGCCAGCAGTGAATCTATGGCAGGGGTACTCGAGCAGTACTTC. This sequence encodes CASSESMAGVLEQYF.

The rearrangement joins TRBV6-5 to TRBJ1-1; no clear D. The CDR3 covers 15 residues. Germline lookup yields CDR1 MNHEY and CDR2 SVGAGI. Trimming took 2 bases from V and 4 from J, leaving 14 bases between them. This CDR3 reads CASSYKREGGTEAFF. DNA for the CDR3: TGTGCCAGCAGTTACAAGCGGGAAGGAGGCACTGAAGCTTTCTTT.

V usage is TRBV7-9 and J usage is TRBJ2-2, with TRBD1 matching over 7 bases. This CDR3 region has 15 residues. From germline, CDR1 is SEHNR and CDR2 FQNEAQ (reference sequence). V dropped 5 bases and J dropped 0; count of bases not matched to a gene: 3. The CDR3 protein is CASSIDRANTGELFF. DNA for the CDR3: TGTGCCAGCAGCATAGACAGGGCGAACACCGGGGAGCTGTTTTTT.

The chain uses TRBV4-2 and TRBJ1-1; no clear D. Trimming removed 1 base at V and 1 base at J, with 13 bases between. The CDR3 is 16 amino acids. Germline lookup yields CDR1 LGHNA and CDR2 YNFKEQ. DNA of the CDR3: TGTGCCAGCAGCCAAGCCCCCCCTAGAGGGAACACTGAAGCTTTCTTT. This codes for CASSQAPPRGNTEAFF.

The rearrangement joins TRBV5-5 to TRBJ1-6; 8 bases are a match to TRBD1. The CDR3 has 17 residues. The germline gives CDR1 SGHKS, CDR2 YYEKEE (reference sequence). The ends lost 1 base at V and 10 bases at J; junction bases unmatched: 13. The chain's CDR3 is CASSLLRSTGGRSPLHF. As DNA, the CDR3 is TGTGCCAGCAGCTTGTTAAGGTCCACAGGGGGAAGGTCACCCCTCCACTTT.

V usage is TRBV5-1 and J usage is TRBJ1-2; a possible D gene is TRBD1 (5 bases). The germline V gene encodes CDR1 SGHRS and CDR2 YFSETQ. The CDR3 loop spans 13 amino acids. V lost 0 bases, J lost 7 bases, and 10 bases lay in between. CDR3 nucleotide sequence: TGCGCCAGCAGCTTGGATGGAGGGACTGGCTACACCTTC. It specifies CASSLDGGTGYTF.

This chain connects TRBV3-1 (or the pseudogene TRBV3-2) to TRBJ2-1, with unresolved D. The germline V and J ends were trimmed by 5 bases and 0 bases, with 14 bases remaining between them. CDR1 and CDR2 (germline): LGHDT, YNNKEL (reference sequence). The CDR3 totals 16 residues. CDR3 nucleotide sequence: TGTGCCAGCAGCTCCGCGGTAGGTCCCTCCTACAATGAGCAGTTCTTC. It encodes CASSSAVGPSYNEQFF.

This chain joins TRBV12-5 and TRBJ1-1; D not resolved. Trimming took off 0 bases at V and 2 bases at J, with 10 bases between the two ends. Germline V gene sequence: CDR1 LGHNT, CDR2 FRNRAP. This CDR3 has 15 amino acids. CDR3 loop: CASGLVRGVNTEAFF. CDR3 nucleotide sequence: TGTGCTAGTGGTTTGGTACGAGGAGTCAACACTGAAGCTTTCTTT.

The V gene is TRBV10-2, the J gene TRBJ1-1; D is undetermined. The CDR3 spans 14 residues. The V and J ends lost 3 bases and 0 bases respectively, with 8 bases between them. Germline CDR1 reads WSHSY; CDR2 reads SAAADI. CDR3 residues: CASSETVMNTEAFF. CDR3 nucleotides: TGCGCCAGCAGTGAAACAGTCATGAACACTGAAGCTTTCTTT.

This clone has a single count. The chain recombines TRBV6-5 with TRBJ1-2, with TRBD1 as a possible D gene (5 bases). From germline, CDR1 is MNHEY and CDR2 SVGAGI. The germline V and J ends were trimmed by 2 bases and 8 bases, with 12 bases remaining between them. This CDR3 is 13 amino acids long. In nucleotides, the CDR3 is TGTGCCAGCAGTTACGGGGCAGGCAGCGGCTACACCTTC. Protein product: CASSYGAGSGYTF.